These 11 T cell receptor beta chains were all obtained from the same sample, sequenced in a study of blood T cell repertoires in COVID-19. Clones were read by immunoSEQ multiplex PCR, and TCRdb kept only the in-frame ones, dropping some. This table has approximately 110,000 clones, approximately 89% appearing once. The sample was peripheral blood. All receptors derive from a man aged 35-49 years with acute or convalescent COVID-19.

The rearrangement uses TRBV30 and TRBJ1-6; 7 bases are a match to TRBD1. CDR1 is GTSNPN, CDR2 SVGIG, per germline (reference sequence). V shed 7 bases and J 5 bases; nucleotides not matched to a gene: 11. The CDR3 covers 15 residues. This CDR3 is CASIQTGFDNSPLHF. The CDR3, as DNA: TGTGCCTCCATTCAGACAGGGTTTGATAATTCACCCCTCCACTTT. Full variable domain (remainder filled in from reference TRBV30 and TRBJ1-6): SQTIHQWPATLVQPVGSPLSLECTVEGTSNPNLYWYRQAAGRGLQLLFYSVGIGQISSEVPQNLSASRPQDRQFILSSKKLLLSDSGFYLCASIQTGFDNSPLHFGNGTRLTVT.

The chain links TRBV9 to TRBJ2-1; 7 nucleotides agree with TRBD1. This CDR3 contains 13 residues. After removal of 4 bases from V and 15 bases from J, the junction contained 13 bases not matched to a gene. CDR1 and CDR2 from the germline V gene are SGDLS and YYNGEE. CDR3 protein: CASSPFDQGVLFF. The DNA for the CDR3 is TGTGCCAGCAGCCCCTTTGATCAGGGGGTTCTGTTCTTC. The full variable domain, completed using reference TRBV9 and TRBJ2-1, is DSGVTQTPKHLITATGQRVTLRCSPRSGDLSVYWYQQSLDQGLQFLIQYYNGEERAKGNILERFSAQQFPDLHSELNLSSLELGDSALYFCASSPFDQGVLFFGPGTRLTVL.

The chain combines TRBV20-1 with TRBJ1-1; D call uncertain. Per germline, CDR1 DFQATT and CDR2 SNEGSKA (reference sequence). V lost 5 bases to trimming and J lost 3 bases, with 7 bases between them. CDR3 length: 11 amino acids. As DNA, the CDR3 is TGCAGTGCTTGGCACGACACTGAAGCTTTCTTT. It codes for CSAWHDTEAFF.

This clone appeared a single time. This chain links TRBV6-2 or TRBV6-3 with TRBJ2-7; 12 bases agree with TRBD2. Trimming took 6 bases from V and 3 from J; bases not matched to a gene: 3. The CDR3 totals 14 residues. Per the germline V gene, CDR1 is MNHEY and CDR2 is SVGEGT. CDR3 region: CASSRLAGDYEQYF. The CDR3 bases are TGTGCCAGCAGCCGACTAGCGGGGGACTACGAGCAGTACTTC.

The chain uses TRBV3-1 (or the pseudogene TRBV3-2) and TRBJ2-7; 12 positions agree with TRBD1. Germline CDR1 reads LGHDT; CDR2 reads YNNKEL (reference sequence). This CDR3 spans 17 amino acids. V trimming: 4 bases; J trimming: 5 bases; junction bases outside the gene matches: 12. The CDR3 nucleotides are TGTGCCAGCAGCCTCGGGCGGGGACAGGGGGCAATCCACGAGCAGTACTTC. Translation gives CASSLGRGQGAIHEQYF.

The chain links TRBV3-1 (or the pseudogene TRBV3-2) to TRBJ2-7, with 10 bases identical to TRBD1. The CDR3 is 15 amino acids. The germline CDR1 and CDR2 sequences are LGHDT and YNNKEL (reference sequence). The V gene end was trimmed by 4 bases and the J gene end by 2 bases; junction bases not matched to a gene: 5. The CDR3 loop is CASSPRDRGPYEQYF. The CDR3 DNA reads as TGTGCCAGCAGCCCCCGGGACAGGGGACCCTACGAGCAGTACTTC.

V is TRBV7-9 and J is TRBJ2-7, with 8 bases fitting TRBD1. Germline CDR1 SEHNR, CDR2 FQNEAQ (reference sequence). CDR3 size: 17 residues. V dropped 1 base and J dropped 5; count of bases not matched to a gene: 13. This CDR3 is CASSLVLMWDRLNEQYF. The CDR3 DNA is TGTGCCAGCAGCTTAGTTTTAATGTGGGACAGGTTAAACGAGCAGTACTTC.

The CDR3 sequence: CASSLGTGPNYSNQPQHF. For the CDR3, the DNA is TGCGCCAGCAGCTTAGGGACAGGGCCGAACTATAGCAATCAGCCCCAGCATTTT. The V call is TRBV5-1, the J call TRBJ1-5; 9 bases agree with TRBD1. With 2 bases clipped from V and 0 bases from J, the junction kept 9 bases outside the gene matches. Germline CDR1 is SGHRS and CDR2 is YFSETQ. The CDR3 has 18 amino acids.

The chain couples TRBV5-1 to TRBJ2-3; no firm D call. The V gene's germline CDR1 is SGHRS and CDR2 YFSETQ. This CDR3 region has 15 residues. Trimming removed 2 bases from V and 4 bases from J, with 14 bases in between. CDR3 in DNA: TGCGCCAGCAGCTTCCGCGCCCCAAGCGCAGATACGCAGTATTTT. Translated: CASSFRAPSADTQYF. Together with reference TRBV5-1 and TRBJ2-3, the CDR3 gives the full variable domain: KAGVTQTPRYLIKTRGQQVTLSCSPISGHRSVSWYQQTPGQGLQFLFEYFSETQRNKGNFPGRFSGRQFSNSRSEMNVSTLELGDSALYLCASSFRAPSADTQYFGPGTRLTVL.

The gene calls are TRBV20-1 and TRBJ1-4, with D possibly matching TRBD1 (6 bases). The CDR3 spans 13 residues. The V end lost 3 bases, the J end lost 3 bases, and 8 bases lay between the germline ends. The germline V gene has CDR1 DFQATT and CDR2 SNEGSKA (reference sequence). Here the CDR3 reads CSASTGPNEKLFF. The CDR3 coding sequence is TGCAGTGCTAGTACAGGGCCTAATGAAAAACTGTTTTTT.

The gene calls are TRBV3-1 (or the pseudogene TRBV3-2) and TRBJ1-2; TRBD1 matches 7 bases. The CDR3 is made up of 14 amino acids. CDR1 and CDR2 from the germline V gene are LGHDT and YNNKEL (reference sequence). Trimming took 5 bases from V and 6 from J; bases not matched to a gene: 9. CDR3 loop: CASSSHDRVNGYTF. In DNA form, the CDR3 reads TGTGCCAGCAGCTCCCACGACAGGGTGAATGGCTACACCTTC.